One and the same sample provided the 20 T cell receptor beta chains below, sequenced in a study of cytomegalovirus exposure and HLA in healthy donors. The PCR made use of 60 Vbeta and 13 Jbeta primers. Only in-frame clones appear in the TCRdb table, and some are missing; sequencing was by immunoSEQ multiplex PCR. The repertoire has roughly 180,000 clones, roughly 80% of them found once; the top ten carry 6% to 7.5%. Sample: PBMCs. Receptor source: a man aged 25 to 40 in good health and CMV-seropositive.

The V and J genes are TRBV19 and TRBJ1-5; 8 positions match TRBD1. V was clipped by 5 bases and J by 3 bases; unmatched bases: 3. Germline lookup yields CDR1 LNHDA and CDR2 SQIVND (reference sequence). The CDR3 is made up of 14 amino acids. CDR3 nucleotide sequence: TGTGCCAGTAGTTCGACAGGGGACAATCAGCCCCAGCATTTT. Translating gives CASSSTGDNQPQHF.

The chain uses TRBV10-2 and TRBJ2-1; 7 positions agree with TRBD1. CDR1 WSHSY and CDR2 SAAADI come from the germline V gene. CDR3 size: 14 residues. V was pared by 8 bases and J by 5 bases, with 9 bases of the junction left unmatched. CDR3 in amino acids: CASVTGRSDNEQFF. The CDR3 nucleotides read TGCGCCAGCGTGACAGGGAGATCCGACAATGAGCAGTTCTTC.

This sequence joins TRBV28 and TRBJ2-1; a possible D gene is TRBD2 (6 bases). From germline, CDR1 is MDHEN and CDR2 SYDVKM. This CDR3 comprises 14 residues. The V end was cut by 2 bases, the J end by 10 bases, with 15 bases between. CDR3 in amino acids: CASSLPGPAGEQFF. The DNA for the CDR3 is TGTGCCAGCAGTTTACCGGGACCGGCGGGGGAGCAGTTCTTC.

This clone was seen once. This chain links TRBV19 with TRBJ2-2; D gene unclear. The germline CDR1 and CDR2 sequences are LNHDA and SQIVND (reference sequence). Trimming left V 7 bases short and J 3 bases short, with 15 bases between. This CDR3 has 15 amino acids. The CDR3: CASKFGQDYTGELFF. The CDR3 nucleotides read TGTGCCAGTAAGTTTGGGCAGGATTACACCGGGGAGCTGTTTTTT.

The chain uses TRBV6-6 and TRBJ1-1, with D perhaps TRBD1 (6 bases). Trimming left V 5 bases short and J 1 base short, with 14 bases between. Germline CDR1 is MNHNY and CDR2 is SVGAGI (reference sequence). This CDR3 has 15 residues. This CDR3 reads CASSPRQASNTEAFF. CDR3 DNA: TGTGCCAGCAGTCCCAGACAGGCTTCGAACACTGAAGCTTTCTTT.

The rearrangement joins TRBV27 to TRBJ1-5, with TRBD1 matching over 7 bases. Germline CDR1 reads MNHEY; CDR2 reads SMNVEV (reference sequence). The CDR3 is 14 amino acids. The V and J ends lost 6 bases and 1 base, in that order; junction bases with no gene match: 3. The CDR3 nucleotides read TGTGCCAGCAGCAAGGGACAGAGCAATCAGCCCCAGCATTTT. Its protein product is CASSKGQSNQPQHF.

The chain carries TRBV7-9 and TRBJ1-2, with D perhaps TRBD1 (5 bases). The CDR3 length is 15 residues. The germline CDR1 and CDR2 sequences are SEHNR and FQNEAQ (reference sequence). Trimming shortened V by 2 bases and J by 5 bases, and 15 bases separated the two germline ends. The CDR3 protein is CASSLLGDLGYGYTF. CDR3 DNA: TGTGCCAGCAGCTTACTCGGGGACTTAGGGTATGGCTACACCTTC.

This clone was counted a few times. The V gene is TRBV4-1, the J gene TRBJ1-6; D ambiguous. Trimming took off 4 bases at V and 9 bases at J, with 10 bases between the two ends. The CDR3 covers 13 residues. Germline assignment: CDR1 MGHRA and CDR2 YSYEKL. The CDR3 DNA reads as TGCGCCAGCAGCCGAGAACAGCCTTCACCCCTCCACTTT. This encodes CASSREQPSPLHF.

CDR3 bases: TGCAGCGTTTCGTTCCGGGACAGGGTATCCTACGAGCAGTACTTC. Protein: CSVSFRDRVSYEQYF. This rearrangement joins TRBV29-1 to TRBJ2-7; 9 bases match TRBD1. The CDR3 loop spans 15 amino acids. Germline CDR1 SQVTM, CDR2 ANQGSEA. The trim removed 5 bases at V and 1 base at J, leaving 9 bases unmatched.

CDR3 coding DNA: TGTGCCAGCAGCTTAGGAGGGGGACTAGCGGCACAAGAGACCCAGTACTTC. Translation: CASSLGGGLAAQETQYF. The chain joins TRBV11-2 to TRBJ2-5; 11 bases map to TRBD2. Germline CDR1 and CDR2: SGHAT and FQNNGV. The CDR3 totals 17 residues. With V trimmed by 1 base and J by 2 bases, 6 bases remained unmatched.

About this clone: The junction and the germline gene differ at one end; a read error may be behind it. CDR3 protein: CSVQDRSSYNEQFF. The DNA of the CDR3 is TGCAGCGTTCAAGACAGAAGCTCCTACAATGAGCAGTTCTTC. The chain links TRBV29-1 to TRBJ2-1; a weak D match, TRBD1 (5 bases). Germline values: CDR1 SQVTM, CDR2 ANQGSEA. The CDR3 is 14 residues long.

This rearrangement joins TRBV4-1 to TRBJ2-7, with 8 bases that match TRBD1. The germline gives CDR1 MGHRA, CDR2 YSYEKL. This CDR3 has 12 residues. After removal of 3 bases from V and 9 bases from J, the junction contained 4 bases not matched to a gene. CDR3 residues: CASSQDRAPQYF. For the CDR3, the DNA is TGCGCCAGCAGCCAGGACAGGGCGCCGCAGTACTTC.

There are a few counts of this clone. The chain is built from TRBV15 and TRBJ2-7; 9 bases line up with TRBD2. The germline gives CDR1 LNHNV, CDR2 YYDKDF (reference sequence). The trim removed 0 bases at V and 0 bases at J, leaving 9 bases unmatched. The CDR3 has 18 amino acids. This CDR3 is CATSRDLLAGGSSYEQYF. CDR3 DNA: TGTGCCACCAGCAGAGATCTCTTGGCGGGAGGGAGCTCCTACGAGCAGTACTTC.

J is TRBJ2-1 and V is TRBV25-1, with 8 bases fitting TRBD2. With 6 bases clipped from V and 7 bases from J, the junction kept 11 bases outside the gene matches. The CDR3 has 15 amino acids. Germline V gene lookup returns CDR1 MGHDK and CDR2 SYGVNS. The chain's CDR3 is CASSPGGGAPNEQFF. The DNA for the CDR3 is TGTGCCAGCAGCCCGGGGGGGGGCGCTCCTAATGAGCAGTTCTTC.

This chain links TRBV6-1 with TRBJ2-1; TRBD2 agrees at 7 bases. Germline CDR1 MNHNS, CDR2 SASEGT. This CDR3 comprises 16 residues. V shed 4 bases, J shed 4 bases, and the junction held 10 bases outside the gene matches. DNA of the CDR3: TGTGCCAGCAGTGGCGGGATGGCTAGCGGTTACAATGAGCAGTTCTTC. Encoded protein: CASSGGMASGYNEQFF.

The chain has TRBV7-9 and TRBJ2-6, with D unclear. CDR3 length: 16 residues. Deletions cut 2 bases from V and 1 base from J, with 9 bases between. Germline V lookup: CDR1 SEHNR, CDR2 FQNEAQ (reference sequence). CDR3 in amino acids: CASSLFTRSGANVLTF. CDR3 nucleotides: TGTGCCAGCAGCTTATTTACCAGGTCTGGGGCCAACGTCCTGACTTTC. The full variable domain, in which reference TRBV7-9 and TRBJ2-6 provide the parts outside the CDR3, is DTGVSQNPRHKITKRGQNVTFRCDPISEHNRLYWYRQTLGQGPEFLTYFQNEAQLEKSRLLSDRFSAERPKGSFSTLEIQRTEQGDSAMYLCASSLFTRSGANVLTFGAGSRLTVL.

The CDR3 DNA sequence: TGTGCCAGCATGGGGATCGGGACTAGCGGGGGCCCCCCCCAAGAGACCCAGTACTTC. As protein: CASMGIGTSGGPPQETQYF. This chain uses TRBV9 with TRBJ2-5, with 14 nucleotides matching TRBD2. This CDR3 is built from 19 residues. CDR1 is SGDLS, CDR2 YYNGEE, per germline. Trimming took 6 bases from V and 1 from J; bases not matched to a gene: 14.

The CDR3: CASSRVFNGAAQHF. The DNA of the CDR3 is TGTGCCAGCAGCCGCGTGTTTAACGGAGCGGCCCAGCATTTT. This chain connects TRBV5-5 to TRBJ1-5; D gene ambiguous. This CDR3 contains 14 residues. Germline CDR1 and CDR2: SGHKS and YYEKEE (reference sequence). Trimming took off 4 bases at V and 11 bases at J, with 19 bases between the two ends.

The rearrangement uses TRBV5-8 and TRBJ2-5; TRBD2 agrees at 9 bases. Germline V gives CDR1 SGHTS, CDR2 YDEGEE. CDR3 length: 17 residues. With 4 bases clipped from V and 1 base from J, the junction kept 11 bases outside the gene matches. The CDR3 spells CASSLGSSSGAQETQYF. The CDR3, as DNA: TGTGCCAGCAGCCTGGGATCGTCTAGCGGGGCCCAAGAGACCCAGTACTTC.

The J gene is TRBJ2-7, the V gene TRBV5-1; 8 bases agree with TRBD1. CDR3 length: 14 amino acids. The V segment lost 3 bases and the J segment 2 bases; nucleotides outside the gene matches: 4. The germline V gene has CDR1 SGHRS and CDR2 YFSETQ. DNA for the CDR3: TGCGCCAGCAGCTCGACAGGGGCTCCCTACGAGCAGTACTTC. Residues: CASSSTGAPYEQYF.